This TCR beta chain was observed in a study of HIV-infected patients and healthy controls. Study conclusions and caveats: Compared with controls, mean Gini indices were significantly raised in HIV-infected repertoires, possibly indicating oligoclonality.

Alpha and beta constant-region primers primed reverse transcription of 400 to 650 ng RNA. Each of the alpha and beta chains got its own library through chain-specific third strand synthesis with indices. One entry per CDR3 protein, called by TCRdb with MiXCR from the 5' RACE reads. The sample includes 15,000 to 20,000 distinct CDR3 sequences, roughly a tenth of them seen just once. For this clonotype: Its cognate antigen is unknown.

The germline V gene has CDR1 SQVTM and CDR2 ANQGSEA. This CDR3 is built from 15 residues. J was trimmed by 8 bases and V by 7 bases; bases with no gene match: 10. The repertoire came from unfractionated whole blood and reflected all unsorted peripheral T cells. The clonotype originates from an adult in good health. The sequencing sample was made of blood. V is TRBV29-1 and J is TRBJ2-1, with 14 bases matching TRBD2. The CDR3 loop is CSAIRLAGGPDEQFF. Written as DNA, the CDR3 is TGCAGCGCTATTAGACTAGCGGGAGGGCCCGATGAGCAGTTCTTC.